The entry that follows covers one TCR beta chain sequence. The target of this receptor is not known. No much larger clone is present one base from it, and per-base qualities are unavailable. These data originate in a study of vaccination and CD4 T cells after COVID-19 (dated by TCRdb to between 2021 and 2022). General notes on the study: Convalescent patients had a positive SARS-CoV-2 result on nasal swab PCR, and of these patients, some 10 had mild disease and one had severe disease. Post-COVID blood samples were collected from convalescent patients a median of approximately 100 days after diagnosis, with a range of about 30 to 161 days. Culture stimuli were overlapping spike peptide pools from SARS-CoV-2 and from the common cold coronaviruses HCoV-NL63, HCoV-OC43 and HCoV-229E. As controls, cultures received a CEFX viral epitope pool (the positive control), an HIV-1 Nef peptide pool (the negative control), or no peptide at all. Post-vaccine blood samples were obtained a median of around 74 days after the second vaccine dose, with a range of roughly 12 to 250 days. In over 8 COVID-19 convalescent patients and 4 infection-naive healthy vaccine recipients, researchers compared the spike-specific CD4+ TCR repertoire from before mRNA vaccination with the repertoire from after. Each participant got two doses of either the Pfizer-BioNTech BNT162b2 vaccine (n=8) or the Moderna mRNA-1273 vaccine (n=2). The convalescent cohort included six males and four females, with two Hispanic individuals, seven Caucasians, two Asians and one multiracial person.

The library was built by means of PCR. DNA from cultured CD4+ T cells underwent TCR sequencing with the Oncomine TCR Beta short-read assay at the Johns Hopkins FTIC core. The QIAamp micro DNA kit was used to extract genomic DNA from the cultured CD4+ T cells. The Oncomine TCR Beta libraries from cultured CD4+ T cells were pooled using unique dual indexes and then sequenced on an Illumina iSeq 100. The original methods were these. Non-productive sequences were filtered out, and CDR3s that did not start with C, did not end with F or W, or were shorter than 7 amino acids were discarded. Antigen-specific clonotypes were identified using the MANAFEST web application through comparison of peptide-stimulated wells with reference and other culture wells. An FDR below 0.05, an odds ratio above 5, and a productive frequency above 0.1% in at least two of three replicate wells were required for clones to be considered positive. A clonotype was classed as cross-reactive if the clonotype showed significant expansion both in SARS-CoV-2 spike wells and in at least one common cold coronavirus spike condition. Similarity between CDR3 sequences was evaluated in R version 3.6.1 using Levenshtein distances (stringdist) and unrooted phylogenetic trees (ape). TCRdb's own reprocessing of the public reads used fastp at Q25 and MiXCR and kept productive beta chains. For every CDR3 protein sequence, its rows merge into one entry that carries the most common genes and DNA. TCRdb, not the original authors, processed these V and J calls. The sample has 15,000 to 17,000 distinct CDR3 sequences on record, about 42% of them singletons. 20% to 25% of the sample is taken by the ten largest.

The CDR3 sequence holds 12 residues, the cysteine and phenylalanine included. CDR3 DNA only is kept here, 36 bases in frame from base 1. Looking up the germline V gene yields CDR1 SGHTS and CDR2 YDEGEE. Trimming takes 4 bases off V and 8 bases off J; junction bases not matched to a gene: 3. Overall results and qualifications from the work: In convalescent patients, a median approximately 86% of post-vaccine SARS-CoV-2-reactive clones were detected only after vaccination, suggesting vaccine-specific priming. The median number of SARS-CoV-2-reactive clonotypes rose from 20 to 25 after infection to roughly 40 after vaccination, but the change was not significant. Relatively few convalescent patients were included in the study, and early timepoints after natural infection were not analyzed. Nearly all vaccine-specific clones in convalescent patients (304 of 307) were mono-reactive for SARS-CoV-2 spike rather than cross-reactive with common cold coronaviruses.

Explained via the paper, the treatment or condition label denotes: approximately 9-day PBMC culture with coronavirus spike peptide pools or control peptides (ViraFEST assay). To expand antigen-specific T cells with peptide pools and then pick out the expanded clonotypes through TCR sequencing, the study relied on the ViraFEST assay. The convalescent patients' positive SARS-CoV-2 PCR tests fell between March and December 2020, which was before the Alpha, Beta and Delta variants emerged in the United States. Each well held 1.5 million to 2.5 million PBMCs cultured with roughly 9.2 ug/ml peptide pools in IMDM containing roughly 5% human AB serum and 7.5 to 10 IU/ml IL-2. On days 3 and 7, half of the culture medium was replaced with fresh IL-2-containing medium. After around 11 days of culture, CD4+ T cells were isolated by negative selection with the EasySep CD4+ T cell isolation kit. Ficoll-Paque Plus gradient centrifugation was used to isolate PBMCs from whole blood, and the isolated PBMCs were then either used fresh or cryopreserved at -140C. Triplicate wells were generally used for each culture condition.

This receptor was obtained from a human donor with COVID-19. Sequencing was done on a sample of cultured CD4+ T cells from blood. Rearrangement joined TRBV5-8 to TRBJ1-1, and 9 bases in between align with TRBD1. Here is the DNA: TGTGCCAGCAGCACGGGGACAGGGGAAGCTTTCTTT. Its protein product is CASSTGTGEAFF.